A single sample gave rise to the 27 T cell receptor beta chains below, sequenced in a study of blood T cells in healthy people across ages. Using a J-beta primer mix together with a sample-barcoded 5' primer, a second PCR was run for roughly 6 to 11 cycles. TCRdb fed the 5' RACE reads into MiXCR, producing one record per CDR3 protein. The sample has fewer than 900,000 distinct CDR3 sequences; 49% are singletons. The specimen was blood. The receptors originated from an older woman in good health.

This clonotype was found a few times. The chain joins TRBV7-3 to TRBJ2-1; 9 positions match TRBD2. V was clipped by 5 bases and J by 7 bases; unmatched bases: 18. In germline, CDR1 is SGHTA, CDR2 FQGTGA. The CDR3 has 18 residues. This chain's CDR3 is CASSRGSIAGGPGNEQFF. Here the CDR3 DNA reads TGTGCCAGCAGCCGTGGGAGCATTGCGGGAGGGCCGGGTAATGAGCAGTTCTTC.

The chain has TRBV19 and TRBJ2-4; D uncertain. The end of the DNA aligns better with TRBJ2-5, so the J call may be wrong. Germline CDR1 is LNHDA and CDR2 is SQIVND (reference sequence). This CDR3 is built from 13 residues. The CDR3 loop is CASSSPRQETQYF. CDR3 nucleotides: TGTGCCAGTAGTTCTCCCAGACAAGAGACCCAGTACTTC.

The V and J genes are TRBV5-5 and TRBJ1-1; D gene ambiguous. Germline CDR1 and CDR2: SGHKS and YYEKEE (reference sequence). The length of the CDR3 is 15 residues. The V end lost 0 bases, the J end lost 0 bases, and 9 bases lay between the germline ends. In DNA form, the CDR3 reads TGTGCCAGCAGCTTGGCCGTCGAAGTGAACACTGAAGCTTTCTTT. It specifies CASSLAVEVNTEAFF.

The gene calls are TRBV4-2 and TRBJ2-7; the match to TRBD2 covers 9 bases. CDR1 is LGHNA, CDR2 YNFKEQ, per germline. The V and J ends lost 1 base and 3 bases, in that order; junction bases with no gene match: 10. The CDR3 runs to 17 residues. CDR3 amino acids: CASSQAGGLAGFYEQYF. The CDR3 DNA is TGTGCCAGCAGCCAAGCAGGAGGGCTAGCGGGGTTCTACGAGCAGTACTTC.

V and J are TRBV29-1 and TRBJ1-2; maybe TRBD1 (6 bases). Germline loops: CDR1 SQVTM, CDR2 ANQGSEA. With 3 bases removed from V and 6 bases from J, the gap between germline ends came to 17 bases. This CDR3 has 14 amino acids. The CDR3 region has the DNA TGCAGCGTTGAGACGAACAGGGTCTCGAATGGCTACACCTTC. Residues: CSVETNRVSNGYTF.

This chain links TRBV7-2 with TRBJ2-1; TRBD2 agrees at 11 bases. V trimming: 1 base; J trimming: 8 bases; junction bases outside the gene matches: 4. The CDR3 runs 15 residues. CDR1 is SGHTA, CDR2 FQGNSA, per germline. As DNA, the CDR3 is TGTGCCAGCAGCTTAGGGACTAGCGGGCAATATGAGCAGTTCTTC. This translates into CASSLGTSGQYEQFF.

This rearrangement joins TRBV5-1 to TRBJ1-2; no definite D call. Trimming took off 4 bases at V and 4 bases at J, with 11 bases between the two ends. Germline loops: CDR1 SGHRS, CDR2 YFSETQ. This CDR3 is built from 13 residues. The CDR3 is CASSDDGTYGYTF. In DNA, the CDR3 is TGCGCCAGCAGCGACGACGGTACCTATGGCTACACCTTC. Filled out from reference TRBV5-1 and TRBJ1-2, the complete variable domain reads KAGVTQTPRYLIKTRGQQVTLSCSPISGHRSVSWYQQTPGQGLQFLFEYFSETQRNKGNFPGRFSGRQFSNSRSEMNVSTLELGDSALYLCASSDDGTYGYTFGSGTRLTVV.

As DNA, the CDR3 is TGTGCCAGCAGTTCCCGGGACAGGGGTTCGTATACCCAGTACTTC. This gives the protein CASSSRDRGSYTQYF. The V and J genes are TRBV12-3 or TRBV12-4 and TRBJ2-5, with 10 bases aligning to TRBD1. The ends lost 4 bases at V and 8 bases at J; junction bases unmatched: 10. The CDR3 extends over 15 amino acids.

A word on this clonotype: Compared with germline, one end of the junction differs, possibly owing to a read error. CDR3 loop: CASSKAGGPLQYF. The CDR3 bases are TGTGCCAGCAGTAAAGCGGGAGGGCCCTTGCAGTACTTC. The chain joins TRBV2 to TRBJ2-7; TRBD2 aligns across 10 bases. Germline V gene sequence: CDR1 SNHLY, CDR2 FYNNEI. The CDR3 consists of 13 residues.

The V and J genes are TRBV29-1 and TRBJ1-4; 13 bases agree with TRBD2. The J call is in doubt because the DNA end fits TRBJ2-2 better. Germline V lookup: CDR1 SQVTM, CDR2 ANQGSEA. This CDR3 spans 15 amino acids. This CDR3 reads CSALAGGPLTGELFF. CDR3 DNA: TGCAGCGCACTAGCGGGAGGGCCTCTCACCGGGGAGCTGTTTTTT.

The genes are TRBV4-3 and TRBJ1-1; possible D gene TRBD1, 5 bases. Germline values: CDR1 LGHNA, CDR2 YSLEER. The CDR3 sequence is 13 residues long. V was clipped by 9 bases and J by 1 base, with 12 bases between them. The CDR3 loop reads CASGGDWNTEAFF. The CDR3 DNA reads as TGCGCCAGTGGAGGGGATTGGAACACTGAAGCTTTCTTT.

The chain uses TRBV6-5 and TRBJ2-3, with D perhaps TRBD1 or TRBD2 (5 bases each). V gave up 3 bases and J gave up 5 bases, with 21 bases separating them. The CDR3 contains 17 residues. Germline CDR1 is MNHEY and CDR2 is SVGAGI. The chain's CDR3 is CASSYMGALVGVDTQYF. The CDR3 DNA is TGTGCCAGCAGTTATATGGGAGCACTAGTGGGGGTAGATACGCAGTATTTT.

J is TRBJ1-4 and V is TRBV7-2; unclear D gene. The V and J ends lost 1 base and 0 bases respectively, with 9 bases between them. Per germline, CDR1 SGHTA and CDR2 FQGNSA. This CDR3 spans 16 amino acids. The CDR3 nucleotides read TGTGCCAGCAGCTTAGGCCAAGGACCAACTAATGAAAAACTGTTTTTT. This translates into CASSLGQGPTNEKLFF.

The rearrangement joins TRBV20-1 to TRBJ2-5; D may correspond to TRBD1 or TRBD2 (6 bases each). The V end was cut by 8 bases, the J end by 11 bases, with 21 bases between. This CDR3 has 12 amino acids. CDR1 is DFQATT and CDR2 is SNEGSKA in the germline V gene (reference sequence). Here the CDR3 reads CSLTGGAEEQYF. In nucleotides, the CDR3 is TGCAGTTTAACCGGGGGCGCGGAAGAGCAGTACTTC.

As regards this clonotype: One end of the junction varies from germline; a read error may be responsible. This chain joins TRBV12-3 or TRBV12-4 and TRBJ1-1; D is unclear. CDR3 length: 11 amino acids. DNA for the CDR3: TGTGCCATCAGTTTAGGCGGGGAAGCTTTCTTT. Translating gives CAISLGGEAFF.

This chain connects TRBV4-2 to TRBJ1-1; no definite D call. This CDR3 has 15 residues. Germline assignment: CDR1 LGHNA and CDR2 YNFKEQ. Trimming took off 3 bases at V and 4 bases at J, with 15 bases between the two ends. The CDR3 protein is CASSQTLVAGTEAFF. The DNA for the CDR3 is TGTGCCAGCAGCCAGACACTGGTGGCGGGCACTGAAGCTTTCTTT.

The CDR3 loop is CASSKTAAENIQYF. CDR3 nucleotides: TGTGCCAGCAGTAAGACCGCAGCGGAAAACATTCAGTACTTC. V usage is TRBV6-4 and J usage is TRBJ2-4; tentative D call: TRBD2 (5 bases). This CDR3 region has 14 residues. Germline V lookup: CDR1 MRHNA, CDR2 SNTAGT. Trimming took off 5 bases at V and 5 bases at J, with 13 bases between the two ends.

This clonotype has just a few counts. This chain links TRBV29-1 with TRBJ2-3; tentatively, D is TRBD2 (5 bases). The CDR3 runs to 12 residues. Trimming shortened V by 7 bases and J by 3 bases, and 11 bases separated the two germline ends. The V gene's germline CDR1 is SQVTM and CDR2 ANQGSEA. CDR3 loop: CSAGPGTDTQYF. CDR3 in DNA: TGCAGCGCCGGGCCGGGGACAGATACGCAGTATTTT.

This chain joins TRBV4-3 and TRBJ2-7, with D perhaps TRBD1 (5 bases). The CDR3 contains 15 residues. Trimming took off 0 bases at V and 2 bases at J, with 11 bases between the two ends. Germline V CDR1 and CDR2: LGHNA, YSLEER. This CDR3 reads CASSQDPTETYEQYF. CDR3 nucleotide sequence: TGCGCCAGCAGCCAAGATCCGACAGAAACCTACGAGCAGTACTTC.

The genes are TRBV5-1 and TRBJ1-1; TRBD1 agrees at 7 bases. From germline, CDR1 is SGHRS and CDR2 YFSETQ. The V and J ends lost 0 bases and 5 bases, in that order; junction bases with no gene match: 10. The CDR3 covers 16 residues. CDR3 in amino acids: CASSLEVGGTGTEAFF. CDR3 in DNA: TGCGCCAGCAGCTTGGAGGTAGGGGGCACGGGAACTGAAGCTTTCTTT.

This clonotype occurred a few times. V gene TRBV7-9 combines with J gene TRBJ2-4; maybe TRBD2 (6 bases). Trimming stripped 3 bases from V and 6 bases from J, with 9 bases between. Germline assignment: CDR1 SEHNR and CDR2 FQNEAQ (reference sequence). There are 13 residues in the CDR3. CDR3 in amino acids: CASSFGGLNIQYF. CDR3 nucleotides: TGTGCCAGCAGCTTTGGGGGGTTAAACATTCAGTACTTC. The variable domain in full, completed from reference TRBV7-9 and TRBJ2-4, reads DTGVSQNPRHKITKRGQNVTFRCDPISEHNRLYWYRQTLGQGPEFLTYFQNEAQLEKSRLLSDRFSAERPKGSFSTLEIQRTEQGDSAMYLCASSFGGLNIQYFGAGTRLSVL.

This clonotype was seen a single time. The chain recombines TRBV20-1 with TRBJ2-1; no definite D call. Germline V gives CDR1 DFQATT, CDR2 SNEGSKA (reference sequence). The ends were cut back, 5 bases at V and 6 bases at J, with 11 bases in the middle. The CDR3 runs 12 residues. Here the CDR3 reads CSAVWNINEQFF. The CDR3 DNA follows: TGCAGTGCTGTCTGGAATATCAATGAGCAGTTCTTC.

In DNA, the CDR3 is TGTGCCACCGACTCAAGCGGGGTGATCGGTGTTGAAGCTTTCTTT. Residues: CATDSSGVIGVEAFF. The chain joins TRBV6-6 to TRBJ1-1; D call uncertain. V shed 10 bases and J shed 7 bases, with 25 bases lying between them. Germline CDR1 and CDR2: MNHNY and SVGAGI (reference sequence). The CDR3 has 15 amino acids.

This clonotype was picked up a small number of times. V is TRBV7-2 and J is TRBJ2-7; 9 bases match TRBD2. The CDR3 has 15 residues. After removal of 5 bases from V and 0 bases from J, the junction contained 5 bases not matched to a gene. Germline V gene data show CDR1 as SGHTA and CDR2 as FQGNSA. The CDR3, as DNA: TGTGCCAGCAGCACGGGACTAGCTATCTCCTACGAGCAGTACTTC. Protein: CASSTGLAISYEQYF.

This chain connects TRBV11-2 to TRBJ2-5; D is ambiguous. CDR1 SGHAT and CDR2 FQNNGV come from the germline V gene. V was pared by 1 base and J by 4 bases, with 4 bases between. The CDR3 contains 12 residues. CDR3 in DNA: TGTGCCAGCAGCTTAGCTATAGAGACCCAGTACTTC. Amino acid sequence: CASSLAIETQYF.

A few counts support this clonotype. CDR3 sequence reads: CASSYRGGSTDTQYF. Here the CDR3 DNA reads TGTGCCAGCAGCTACAGGGGGGGAAGCACAGATACGCAGTATTTT. The chain has TRBV28 and TRBJ2-3; D is possibly TRBD1 (8 bases). Germline lookup yields CDR1 MDHEN and CDR2 SYDVKM. The CDR3 is 15 residues long. Trimming took 6 bases from V and 0 from J, leaving 13 bases between them.

This clonotype was recorded once. The genes are TRBV28 and TRBJ2-3; D gene unclear. Trimming took 8 bases from V and 2 from J, leaving 23 bases between them. Germline CDR1 MDHEN, CDR2 SYDVKM. The CDR3 sequence is 17 residues long. The CDR3 DNA reads TGTGCCAGCCCATCCAGAGGTAGGGCCCCCCTCACAGATACGCAGTATTTT. Its translation is CASPSRGRAPLTDTQYF.